The present T cell receptor (beta chain) was sequenced within a study of CD8+CD57+ T cells in acquired aplastic anemia. Overall study: DNA from sorted CD4+ and CD8+ cells averaged about 3.2 ug. General study results and limits: Comparison of patients with controls identified twenty-nine shared CD8+ CDR3 sequences.

CDR3 and TCR beta VDJ profiling relied on a genomic DNA template. Each CDR3 protein gets one entry after TCRdb re-called the reads with MiXCR. This sample has 150,000 to 200,000 distinct CDR3 sequences; roughly 50% occur once, and the top ten carry more than 30%. A note on this clonotype: Its specificity is not known.

An expansion of CD8+CD57+ cells by flow cytometry had been shown in patients chosen for sequencing. When blood sampling took place, the patients had received no therapy. The sequence came from a human donor with aplastic anemia. The sequencing sample was made of sorted CD4+, CD8+, or CD8+CD57+ T cells (not recorded which) from PBMCs.

The CDR3 DNA is TGCAGTGCTAGAGTCGGTAGCGGGGGCAATGAGCAGTTCTTC. Protein: CSARVGSGGNEQFF. The V and J genes are TRBV20-1 and TRBJ2-1, with 9 bases aligning to TRBD2. Germline V gives CDR1 DFQATT, CDR2 SNEGSKA (reference sequence). V shed 1 base and J 6 bases; nucleotides not matched to a gene: 4. The CDR3 has 14 amino acids.